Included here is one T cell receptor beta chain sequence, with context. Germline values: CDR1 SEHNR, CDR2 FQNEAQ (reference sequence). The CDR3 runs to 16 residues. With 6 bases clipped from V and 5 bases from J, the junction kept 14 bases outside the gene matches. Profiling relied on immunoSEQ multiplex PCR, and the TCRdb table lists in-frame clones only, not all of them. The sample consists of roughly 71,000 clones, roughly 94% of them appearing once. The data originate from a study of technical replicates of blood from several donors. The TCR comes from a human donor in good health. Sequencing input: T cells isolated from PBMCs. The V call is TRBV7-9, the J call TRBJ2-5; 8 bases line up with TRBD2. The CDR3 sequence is CASSPKRERVGETQYF. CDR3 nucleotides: TGTGCCAGCAGTCCCAAGCGGGAGCGGGTCGGGGAGACCCAGTACTTC. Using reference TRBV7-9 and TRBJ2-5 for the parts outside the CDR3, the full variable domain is DTGVSQNPRHKITKRGQNVTFRCDPISEHNRLYWYRQTLGQGPEFLTYFQNEAQLEKSRLLSDRFSAERPKGSFSTLEIQRTEQGDSAMYLCASSPKRERVGETQYFGPGTRLLVL.